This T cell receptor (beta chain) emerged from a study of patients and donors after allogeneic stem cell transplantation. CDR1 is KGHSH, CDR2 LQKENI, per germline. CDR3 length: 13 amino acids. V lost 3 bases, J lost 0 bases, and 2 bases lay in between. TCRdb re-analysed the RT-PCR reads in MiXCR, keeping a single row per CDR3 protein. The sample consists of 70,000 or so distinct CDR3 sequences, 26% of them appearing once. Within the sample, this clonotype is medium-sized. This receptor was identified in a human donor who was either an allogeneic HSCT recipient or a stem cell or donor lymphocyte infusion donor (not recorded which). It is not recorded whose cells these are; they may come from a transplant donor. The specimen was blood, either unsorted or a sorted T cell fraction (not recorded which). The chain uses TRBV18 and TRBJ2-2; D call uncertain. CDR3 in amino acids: CASSPPNTGELFF. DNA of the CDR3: TGTGCCAGCTCACCTCCGAACACCGGGGAGCTGTTTTTT. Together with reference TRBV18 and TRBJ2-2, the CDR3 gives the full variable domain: NAGVMQNPRHLVRRRGQEARLRCSPMKGHSHVYWYRQLPEEGLKFMVYLQKENIIDESGMPKERFSAEFPKEGPSILRIQQVVRGDSAAYFCASSPPNTGELFFGEGSRLTVL.